These T cell receptor beta chains were read from a single sample in a study of shared clonotypes between healthy human individuals. Repertoires were generated with immunoSEQ multiplex PCR, while TCRdb's copy carries only in-frame clones and drops some. The sample includes roughly 2.6 million clones, roughly nine tenths seen only once; the top ten take 0.11% to 0.15%. Sequencing was carried out using naive CD4+ T cells sorted from blood. These TCRs come from a man between 18 and 35 years old in good health. Each CDR3 is given with its conserved first and last residue. A D gene is named only where the DNA matches it firmly. Rows give clone size only sometimes, using once, few, many, or a class for an expanded clone.

J	D	size	V	CDR3	DNA
TRBJ2-5	TRBD1	-	TRBV7-2	CASSLAGTEETQYF	TGTGCCAGCAGCTTAGCCGGGACAGAAGAGACCCAGTACTTC
TRBJ2-2	-	-	TRBV5-6	CASSLSRGELFF	TGTGCCAGCAGCTTAAGTCGGGGGGAGCTGTTTTTT
TRBJ2-2	-	few	TRBV10-3	CAINAVANTGELFF	TGTGCCATCAACGCGGTTGCGAACACCGGGGAGCTGTTTTTT
TRBJ1-1	-	few	TRBV20-1	CSADRNTEAFF	TGCAGTGCTGACAGGAACACTGAAGCTTTCTTT
TRBJ2-1	TRBD2	-	TRBV5-4	CASSMTSGVHNEQFF	TGTGCCAGCAGCATGACTAGCGGAGTACACAATGAGCAGTTCTTC
TRBJ2-7	-	-	TRBV23-1	CASSPPQWVYEQYF	TGCGCCAGCAGTCCCCCCCAGTGGGTCTACGAGCAGTACTTC
TRBJ1-2	-	-	TRBV2	CASGENGGGYGYTF	TGTGCCAGCGGCGAAAACGGGGGGGGCTATGGCTACACCTTC
TRBJ2-2	-	-	TRBV2	CASSGPRAGELFF	TGTGCCAGCTCGGGACCTAGGGCCGGGGAGCTGTTTTTT
TRBJ2-5	TRBD2	-	TRBV2	CASSEAPLAGKETQYF	TGTGCCAGCAGTGAAGCGCCACTAGCGGGTAAAGAGACCCAGTACTTC
TRBJ1-5	-	-	TRBV19	CASSIRAATQPQHF	TGTGCCAGTAGTATAAGAGCCGCGACGCAGCCCCAGCATTTT
TRBJ1-1	-	-	TRBV11-2	CASSFSGRTEAFF	TGTGCCAGCAGCTTCTCAGGGCGCACTGAAGCTTTCTTT
TRBJ1-2	-	-	TRBV12-5	CASVNSPGAELNYGYTF	TGTGCTAGTGTCAACTCGCCGGGCGCGGAGCTTAACTATGGCTACACCTTC
TRBJ1-5	-	-	TRBV28	CASSRAAVGPQHF	TGTGCCAGCAGCCGTGCCGCGGTGGGGCCCCAGCATTTT
TRBJ2-2	-	-	TRBV30	CAWSARTNGELFF	TGTGCCTGGAGTGCTCGGACGAACGGGGAGCTGTTTTTT
TRBJ2-1	TRBD2	-	TRBV4-3	CASSQDIITSGNNEQFF	TGCGCCAGCAGCCAAGATATAATAACTAGCGGCAACAATGAGCAGTTCTTC
TRBJ2-3	TRBD2	-	TRBV30	CAWSPRTSGGGPDTQYF	TGTGCCTGGAGTCCAAGGACTAGCGGGGGGGGCCCAGATACGCAGTATTTT
TRBJ1-5	-	-	TRBV4-1	CASSQEGAYSNQPQHF	TGCGCCAGCAGCCAAGAAGGGGCCTATAGCAATCAGCCCCAGCATTTT
TRBJ2-1	-	-	TRBV6-1	CASSEEVSSYNEQFF	TGTGCCAGCAGTGAAGAGGTGAGCTCCTACAATGAGCAGTTCTTC
TRBJ2-2	-	-	TRBV29-1	CSVESSLAGELFF	TGCAGCGTTGAGTCCTCCCTCGCCGGGGAGCTGTTTTTT
TRBJ1-6	-	-	TRBV4-3	CASSQDLGGNSPLHF	TGCGCCAGCAGCCAAGATCTAGGGGGTAATTCACCCCTCCACTTT
TRBJ1-2	-	-	TRBV5-1	CASSLEATNYGYTF	TGCGCCAGCAGCTTGGAGGCCACGAACTATGGCTACACCTTC
TRBJ2-7	TRBD2	-	TRBV7-9	CASSRLAGPTYEQYF	TGTGCCAGCAGCCGACTAGCGGGGCCTACCTACGAGCAGTACTTC
TRBJ2-5	TRBD2	-	TRBV7-2	CASSLTSGGRETQYF	TGTGCCAGCAGCTTAACTAGCGGGGGGCGGGAGACCCAGTACTTC
TRBJ1-1	-	-	TRBV5-1	CASSIAVGGLNTEAFF	TGCGCCAGCAGCATCGCCGTCGGGGGTTTAAACACTGAAGCTTTCTTT
TRBJ1-1	TRBD1	-	TRBV5-6	CASSLQGVQGGTEAFF	TGTGCCAGCAGCTTACAGGGGGTTCAGGGTGGTACTGAAGCTTTCTTT
TRBJ1-1	TRBD1	-	TRBV6-1	CASDYRGNTEAFF	TGTGCCAGCGACTACAGGGGGAACACTGAAGCTTTCTTT
TRBJ2-1	-	-	TRBV10-3	CAIRRDSFNEQFF	TGTGCCATCAGGCGGGACAGCTTCAATGAGCAGTTCTTC
TRBJ2-7	-	-	TRBV30	CAWSSSADGGQYF	TGTGCCTGGAGTTCTAGCGCGGATGGGGGGCAGTACTTC
TRBJ2-5	TRBD1	-	TRBV5-1	CASSPGTAQETQYF	TGCGCCAGCAGCCCTGGGACAGCTCAAGAGACCCAGTACTTC
TRBJ2-2	-	-	TRBV7-2	CASSATSRANTGELFF	TGTGCCAGCAGCGCAACTTCAAGAGCGAACACCGGGGAGCTGTTTTTT
TRBJ1-2	-	-	TRBV5-1	CASSPGNAFDYGYTF	TGCGCCAGCAGCCCCGGCAATGCGTTCGACTATGGCTACACCTTC
TRBJ1-3	-	-	TRBV6-1	CASSVVSSGNTIYF	TGTGCCAGCAGTGTTGTGAGCTCTGGAAACACCATATATTTT
TRBJ1-2	-	few	TRBV5-5	CASNPWEANYGYTF	TGTGCCAGCAACCCCTGGGAGGCTAACTATGGCTACACCTTC
TRBJ2-2	-	once	TRBV6-5	CASSPRNTGELFF	TGTGCCAGCAGCCCTAGGAACACCGGGGAGCTGTTTTTT
TRBJ1-6	-	-	TRBV10-1	CASSADNSPLHF	TGCGCCAGCAGTGCGGATAATTCACCCCTCCACTTT
TRBJ1-3	-	-	TRBV4-1	CASSRRWGEGNGIISGNTIYF	TGCGCCAGCAGCCGAAGATGGGGGGAGGGGAATGGGATAATCTCTGGAAACACCATATATTTT
TRBJ2-7	TRBD1	-	TRBV29-1	CSVRDSPYEQYF	TGCAGCGTCCGGGACAGTCCCTACGAGCAGTACTTC
TRBJ2-6	-	-	TRBV7-2	CASSTAPYGANVLTF	TGTGCCAGCAGCACCGCCCCGTACGGGGCCAACGTCCTGACTTTC
TRBJ1-4	-	-	TRBV10-2	CASRTETNEKLFF	TGCGCCAGTAGGACAGAGACTAATGAAAAACTGTTTTTT
TRBJ2-7	-	-	TRBV11-1	CASSLYSYEQYF	TGTGCCAGCAGCTTGTACAGCTACGAGCAGTACTTC
TRBJ2-5	TRBD2	-	TRBV5-5	CASSLMTSGETQYF	TGTGCCAGCAGCTTGATGACTAGCGGAGAGACCCAGTACTTC
TRBJ2-7	-	-	TRBV19	CASSSRALGYEQYF	TGTGCCAGTAGTAGCAGGGCGCTAGGGTACGAGCAGTACTTC
TRBJ1-1	-	-	TRBV19	CASKSFRKGQIEAFF	TGTGCCAGTAAAAGTTTCAGAAAAGGGCAGATTGAAGCTTTCTTT